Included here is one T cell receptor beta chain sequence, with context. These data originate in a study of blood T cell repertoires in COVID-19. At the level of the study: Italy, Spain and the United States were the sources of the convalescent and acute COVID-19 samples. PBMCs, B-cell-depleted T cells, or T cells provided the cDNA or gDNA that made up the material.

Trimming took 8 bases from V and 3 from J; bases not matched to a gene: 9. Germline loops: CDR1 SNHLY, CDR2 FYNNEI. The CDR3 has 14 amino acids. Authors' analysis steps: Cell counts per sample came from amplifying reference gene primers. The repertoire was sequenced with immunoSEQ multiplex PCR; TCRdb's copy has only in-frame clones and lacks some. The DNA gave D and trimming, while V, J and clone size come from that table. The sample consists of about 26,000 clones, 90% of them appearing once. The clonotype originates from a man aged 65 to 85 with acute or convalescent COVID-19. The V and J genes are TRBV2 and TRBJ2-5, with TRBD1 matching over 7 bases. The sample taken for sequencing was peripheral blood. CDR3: CASPSGQGEETQYF. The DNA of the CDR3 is TGTGCCAGCCCCTCGGGGCAGGGGGAAGAGACCCAGTACTTC.